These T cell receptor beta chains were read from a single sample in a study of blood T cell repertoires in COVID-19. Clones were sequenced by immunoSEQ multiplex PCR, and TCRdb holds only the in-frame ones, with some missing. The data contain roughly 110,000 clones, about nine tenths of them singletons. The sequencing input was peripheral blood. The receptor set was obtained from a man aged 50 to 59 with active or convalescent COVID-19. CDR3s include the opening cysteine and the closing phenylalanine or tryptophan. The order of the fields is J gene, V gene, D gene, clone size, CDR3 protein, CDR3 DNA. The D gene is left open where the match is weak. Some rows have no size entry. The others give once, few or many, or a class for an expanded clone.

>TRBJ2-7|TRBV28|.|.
CASSYRGAFYEQYF
TGTGCCAGCAGTTACCGGGGGGCCTTCTACGAGCAGTACTTC
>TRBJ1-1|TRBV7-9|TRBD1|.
CASGRQGSTEAFF
TGTGCCAGCGGACGACAGGGTTCCACTGAAGCTTTCTTT
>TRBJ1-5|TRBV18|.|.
CASSPSQGSNQPQHF
TGTGCCAGCTCACCATCCCAGGGAAGCAATCAGCCCCAGCATTTT
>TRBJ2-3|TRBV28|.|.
CASKKFGSGTDTQYF
TGTGCCAGCAAAAAGTTTGGTTCGGGGACAGATACGCAGTATTTT
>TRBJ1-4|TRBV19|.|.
CASSVRVRNEKLFF
TGTGCCAGTAGTGTCAGGGTCCGGAATGAAAAACTGTTTTTT
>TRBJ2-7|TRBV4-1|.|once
CASSQAGQSYEQYF
TGCGCCAGCAGCCAAGCAGGACAGAGCTACGAGCAGTACTTC
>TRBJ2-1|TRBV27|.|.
CASSSQDIDEQFF
TGTGCCAGCAGTTCCCAGGACATTGATGAGCAGTTCTTC
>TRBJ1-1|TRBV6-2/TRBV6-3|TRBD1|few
CASSYSLQGDTEAFF
TGTGCCAGCAGTTACTCCCTGCAGGGGGACACTGAAGCTTTCTTT
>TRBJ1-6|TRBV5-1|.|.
CASSSRQGNSPLHF
TGCGCCAGCAGCTCACGCCAGGGAAATTCACCCCTCCACTTT
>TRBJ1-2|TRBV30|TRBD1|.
CAWREPQGTVSPLLYGYTF
TGTGCCTGGAGAGAGCCACAGGGGACGGTTTCCCCCCTTCTCTATGGCTACACCTTC
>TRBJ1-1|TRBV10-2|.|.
CASSESGRYTEAFF
TGCGCCAGCAGTGAGTCTGGCAGATACACTGAAGCTTTCTTT
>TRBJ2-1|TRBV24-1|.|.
CATSDPGSLSNNEQFF
TGTGCCACCAGTGATCCCGGTAGCCTCTCTAACAATGAGCAGTTCTTC